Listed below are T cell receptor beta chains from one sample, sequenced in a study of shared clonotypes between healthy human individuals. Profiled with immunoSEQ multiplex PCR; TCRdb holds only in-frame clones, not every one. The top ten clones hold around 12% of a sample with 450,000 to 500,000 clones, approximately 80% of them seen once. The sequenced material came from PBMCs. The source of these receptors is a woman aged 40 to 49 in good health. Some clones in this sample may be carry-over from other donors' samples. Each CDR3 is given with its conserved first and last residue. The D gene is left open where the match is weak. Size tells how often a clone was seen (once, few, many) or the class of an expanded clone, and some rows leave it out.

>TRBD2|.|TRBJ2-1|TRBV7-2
CASSPGLAGHEQFF
TGTGCCAGCAGCCCGGGACTAGCGGGGCATGAGCAGTTCTTC
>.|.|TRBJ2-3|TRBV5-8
CASSQGDFTDTQYF
TGTGCCAGCAGCCAAGGGGACTTCACAGATACGCAGTATTTT
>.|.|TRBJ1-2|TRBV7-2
CASSSPTGTGGYTF
TGTGCCAGCAGCTCTCCCACAGGGACCGGTGGCTACACCTTC
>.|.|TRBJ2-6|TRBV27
CASSTLGQGVRVSGANVLTF
TGTGCCAGCAGTACCCTGGGGCAGGGTGTCAGGGTATCTGGGGCCAACGTCCTGACTTTC
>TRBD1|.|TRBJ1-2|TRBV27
CASSPTGGYGYTF
TGTGCCAGCAGTCCGACAGGGGGCTATGGCTACACCTTC
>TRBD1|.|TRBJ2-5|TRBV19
CASKVAGGVDETQYF
TGTGCCAGTAAAGTGGCAGGGGGCGTCGATGAGACCCAGTACTTC
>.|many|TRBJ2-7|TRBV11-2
CASSTSRGRKSSYEQYF
TGTGCCAGCAGCACCAGCCGGGGGCGGAAAAGCTCCTACGAGCAGTACTTC
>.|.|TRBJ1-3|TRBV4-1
CASSGQKASGNTTYF
TGCGCCAGCAGCGGACAGAAGGCCTCTGGAAACACCACATATTTT
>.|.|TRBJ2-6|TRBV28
CASGPRSGANVLTF
TGTGCCAGCGGCCCCCGCTCTGGGGCCAACGTCCTGACTTTC
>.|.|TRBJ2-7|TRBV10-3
CAISDGDRTYEQYF
TGTGCCATCAGTGACGGGGACCGAACCTACGAGCAGTACTTC
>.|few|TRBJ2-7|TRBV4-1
CASSHLKASSYEQYF
TGCGCCAGCAGCCACCTAAAGGCTAGCTCCTACGAGCAGTACTTC
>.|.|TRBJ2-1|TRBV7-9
CASSLGVLNEQFF
TGTGCCAGCAGCTTGGGGGTCTTGAATGAGCAGTTCTTC
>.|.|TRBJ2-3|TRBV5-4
CASSLGGRGLITDTQYF
TGTGCCAGCAGCTTGGGGGGGCGGGGACTTATCACAGATACGCAGTATTTT
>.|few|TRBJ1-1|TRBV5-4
CASSSTRTTEAFF
TGTGCCAGCAGCAGCACGAGGACCACTGAAGCTTTCTTT
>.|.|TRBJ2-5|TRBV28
CASTSPRRLGETQYF
TGTGCCAGTACTTCTCCGCGCAGGCTGGGAGAGACCCAGTACTTC
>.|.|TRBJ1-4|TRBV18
CASSPGNEKLFF
TGTGCCAGCTCACCAGGGAATGAAAAACTGTTTTTT
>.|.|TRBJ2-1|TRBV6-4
CASRATGDSGEQFF
TGTGCCAGCAGGGCTACAGGGGACTCGGGTGAGCAGTTCTTC
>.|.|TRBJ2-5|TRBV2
CASSAGISETQYF
TGTGCCAGCAGCGCGGGTATAAGCGAGACCCAGTACTTC
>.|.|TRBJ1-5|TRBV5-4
CASSPSRGGPQHF
TGTGCCAGCAGCCCAAGTCGGGGGGGTCCCCAGCATTTT
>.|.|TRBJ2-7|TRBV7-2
CASSLGGISYEQYF
TGTGCCAGCAGCTTAGGCGGGATTTCCTACGAGCAGTACTTC
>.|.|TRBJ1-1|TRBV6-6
CASSYSGVPYTEAFF
TGTGCCAGCAGTTACTCGGGGGTTCCCTACACTGAAGCTTTCTTT
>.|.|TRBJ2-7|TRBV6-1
CASSEAWDVGEQYF
TGTGCCAGCAGTGAGGCCTGGGACGTTGGCGAGCAGTACTTC
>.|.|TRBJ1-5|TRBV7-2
CASSLAQGLNQPQHF
TGTGCCAGCAGCTTAGCGCAAGGACTCAATCAGCCCCAGCATTTT